A selection of T cell receptor beta chains follows, all from one sample in a study of OX40 agonist ivuxolimab in advanced cancers. Assay: immunoSEQ multiplex PCR; the TCRdb copy retains only in-frame clones and omits some. The sample records roughly 49,000 clones, 88% being singletons. Sequenced material: CD4+ or CD8+ T cells sorted from blood, taken in a trial of the OX40 agonist ivuxolimab. The receptors come from an adult with an advanced solid tumor such as melanoma, head and neck, liver or kidney cancer. CDR3s include the opening cysteine and the closing phenylalanine or tryptophan. Fields, in order: CDR3 length, V gene, clone size, D gene, J gene, CDR3 protein, CDR3 DNA. D genes are given only for firm matches. The size field is filled for only some rows; it gives once, few, many or a size class.

14,TRBV6-5,.,TRBD2,TRBJ2-1,CASIRAGGSNEQFF,TGTGCCAGCATCCGAGCGGGGGGAAGCAATGAGCAGTTCTTC
14,TRBV11-1,.,.,TRBJ2-7,CASSPTDRLYEQYF,TGTGCCAGCAGCCCAACGGACAGATTGTACGAGCAGTACTTC
12,TRBV2,once,TRBD2,TRBJ2-1,CASSREGDEQFF,TGTGCCAGCAGTAGGGAGGGCGATGAGCAGTTCTTC
13,TRBV5-4,.,.,TRBJ1-2,CASSLGTSPPYTF,TGTGCCAGCAGCTTGGGGACATCACCTCCCTACACCTTC
11,TRBV11-2,.,.,TRBJ2-7,CASSLIYEQYF,TGTGCCAGCAGCTTAATCTACGAGCAGTACTTC
13,TRBV28,.,.,TRBJ1-2,CASSLGHDYGYTF,TGTGCCAGCAGTCTCGGACACGACTATGGCTACACCTTC
15,TRBV6-1,.,.,TRBJ1-5,CASQRNRAQGQPQHF,TGTGCCAGCCAAAGAAACAGGGCGCAGGGTCAGCCCCAGCATTTT
15,TRBV18,.,TRBD2,TRBJ2-5,CASEKGGGVQETQYF,TGTGCCAGCGAAAAGGGCGGGGGAGTACAAGAGACCCAGTACTTC
16,TRBV14,.,.,TRBJ2-1,CASSQKQEGFFKGQFF,TGTGCCAGCAGCCAGAAACAGGAGGGCTTTTTTAAGGGGCAGTTCTTC
15,TRBV30,.,TRBD2,TRBJ2-7,CAWSWAGGPAYEQYF,TGTGCCTGGAGTTGGGCGGGAGGGCCCGCCTACGAGCAGTACTTC
13,TRBV19,.,.,TRBJ1-1,CASSIHQGSEAFF,TGTGCCAGTAGTATCCATCAAGGTTCTGAAGCTTTCTTT
12,TRBV6-1,.,.,TRBJ1-5,CASSEANQPQHF,TGTGCCAGCAGTGAAGCGAATCAGCCCCAGCATTTT
16,TRBV21-1,.,.,TRBJ2-3,CASSNRTMSSTDTQYF,TGTGCCAGCAGCAACCGGACCATGTCTAGCACAGATACGCAGTATTTT
12,TRBV10-3,.,.,TRBJ1-1,CAISSIGDWAFF,TGTGCCATCAGTTCTATCGGGGACTGGGCTTTCTTT
15,TRBV21-1,.,.,TRBJ2-5,CASSRGQATQETQYF,TGTGCCAGCAGCAGAGGCCAGGCTACCCAAGAGACCCAGTACTTC
13,TRBV30,.,.,TRBJ2-7,CAWSVGQAGEQYF,TGTGCCTGGAGTGTAGGTCAAGCGGGCGAGCAGTACTTC
13,TRBV5-4,.,.,TRBJ2-5,CASSSKGTETQYF,TGTGCCAGCAGTTCGAAGGGGACGGAGACCCAGTACTTC
15,TRBV5-4,.,TRBD1,TRBJ1-1,CASSRPTGLNTEAFF,TGTGCCAGCAGCCGACCGACAGGGTTGAACACTGAAGCTTTCTTT
16,TRBV5-1,.,.,TRBJ1-1,CASSLVRGDGGTEAFF,TGCGCCAGCAGCTTGGTACGAGGGGATGGTGGAACTGAAGCTTTCTTT
14,TRBV11-1,once,TRBD1,TRBJ2-7,CASSSRTGTYEQYF,TGTGCCAGCAGCTCGCGGACAGGGACCTACGAGCAGTACTTC
16,TRBV27,.,TRBD1,TRBJ2-6,CASSGTVRSGANVLTF,TGTGCCAGCAGTGGGACAGTTCGGTCTGGGGCCAACGTCCTGACTTTC
14,TRBV28,.,TRBD1,TRBJ1-2,CASKPGQALGGYTF,TGTGCCAGCAAACCGGGACAGGCCCTTGGTGGCTACACCTTC
14,TRBV10-3,.,TRBD2,TRBJ2-3,CATASGGAADTQYF,TGTGCCACCGCTAGCGGGGGGGCCGCAGATACGCAGTATTTT
15,TRBV5-1,.,.,TRBJ2-3,CASSLANRDTDTQYF,TGCGCCAGCAGCTTGGCCAACAGGGACACAGATACGCAGTATTTT
11,TRBV6-6,.,.,TRBJ1-5,CASRGEQPQHF,TGTGCCAGCAGGGGGGAACAGCCCCAGCATTTT
17,TRBV11-2,.,TRBD2,TRBJ2-4,CASSLGGLAGLKNIQYF,TGTGCCAGCAGCTTAGGGGGACTAGCGGGGCTGAAAAACATTCAGTACTTC
17,TRBV9,.,.,TRBJ2-2,CASSVARFGRRVGELFF,TGTGCCAGCAGCGTAGCACGATTTGGGAGGAGGGTCGGGGAGCTGTTTTTT
12,TRBV18,.,.,TRBJ2-2,CASSLRTGELFF,TGTGCCAGCTCACTGCGAACCGGGGAGCTGTTTTTT
14,TRBV19,.,.,TRBJ1-1,CASQGRGQNTEAFF,TGTGCCAGTCAGGGACGAGGACAGAACACTGAAGCTTTCTTT
15,TRBV30,.,TRBD1,TRBJ2-7,CAWTNRGQGFYEQYF,TGTGCCTGGACCAACCGGGGACAGGGGTTCTACGAGCAGTACTTC
14,TRBV6-5,.,.,TRBJ2-1,CASNRGSSYNEQFF,TGTGCCAGCAATAGGGGCAGCTCCTACAATGAGCAGTTCTTC
15,TRBV5-4,once,.,TRBJ2-3,CASSPGTGITDTQYF,TGTGCCAGCAGCCCCGGGACGGGGATCACAGATACGCAGTATTTT
13,TRBV6-6,.,.,TRBJ1-4,CASMGHREEKLFF,TGTGCCAGCATGGGGCATAGGGAAGAAAAACTGTTTTTT
14,TRBV28,.,.,TRBJ1-4,CASSGGATNEKLFF,TGTGCCAGCAGCGGGGGAGCAACTAATGAAAAACTGTTTTTT
10,TRBV29-1,.,.,TRBJ2-1,CSVGDNEQFF,TGCAGCGTTGGAGACAATGAGCAGTTCTTC
15,TRBV25-1,.,.,TRBJ2-7,CASSEVQGPIYEQYF,TGTGCCAGCAGTGAAGTCCAGGGTCCCATCTACGAGCAGTACTTC
12,TRBV23-1,.,.,TRBJ1-5,CASSQRNQPQHF,TGCGCCAGCAGTCAACGAAATCAGCCCCAGCATTTT
15,TRBV7-2,.,.,TRBJ1-3,CASSSQVLSGNTIYF,TGTGCCAGCAGCTCCCAGGTTCTCTCTGGAAACACCATATATTTT
14,TRBV18,once,.,TRBJ1-2,CASSPSRDTEGYTF,TGTGCCAGCTCACCGTCCCGGGACACCGAGGGCTACACCTTC
16,TRBV18,.,.,TRBJ1-6,CASSPPGSNQNSPLHF,TGTGCCAGCTCACCTCCAGGGTCAAATCAAAATTCACCCCTCCACTTT